This T cell receptor (beta chain) was recovered during a study of blood T cell repertoires in COVID-19. Study-wide background: Acute-phase and convalescent COVID-19 samples originated in the United States, Italy and Spain. T cells, B-cell-depleted T cells, or PBMCs provided the cDNA or gDNA that served as material.

Original handling: Estimates of nucleated cell counts were drawn from the amplification of reference gene primers. Profiling relied on immunoSEQ multiplex PCR, and the TCRdb table lists in-frame clones only, not all of them. V and J calls plus clone size are reproduced from that table; the DNA served to infer D and trimming. The table lists 250,000 to 350,000 clones, roughly 86% of them singletons, with roughly 12% in the top ten. Seattle patients were enrolled during active infection and followed longitudinally. The V segment lost 3 bases and the J segment 5 bases; nucleotides outside the gene matches: 5. Germline assignment: CDR1 GTSNPN and CDR2 SVGIG (reference sequence). The CDR3 length is 14 residues.

The V call is TRBV30, the J call TRBJ1-5; TRBD1 agrees at 9 bases. Sequenced input: peripheral blood. The sequence was collected from a woman aged 25 to 45 with COVID-19, enrolled during active disease. CDR3 amino acids: CAWSLGQGHQPQHF. The CDR3 DNA follows: TGTGCCTGGAGCCTCGGACAGGGGCATCAGCCCCAGCATTTT.